The 12 T cell receptor beta chains in this list originate from one sample, sequenced in a study of CD8 T cells in ankylosing spondylitis (dated by TCRdb to about 2017). The library relied on 5' RACE. The sequencer was an Illumina HiSeq 2500. TCRdb applied fastp at Q25 and MiXCR to the public reads, then kept only in-frame beta chains. Entries that share a CDR3 protein sequence are merged under the most common genes and DNA. Present in this sample are 230,000 or so distinct CDR3 sequences, under 20% of which were seen just once. Jointly, the top ten make up around 32% of the sample. Source material: blood, either unsorted or a sorted T cell fraction (not recorded which). These receptors were collected from a male donor with ankylosing spondylitis or in good health (not recorded which).

This clonotype was observed at least ten times. The chain carries TRBV29-1 and TRBJ1-2; D perhaps matches TRBD1 (5 bases). Trimming removed 1 base from V and 7 bases from J, with 19 bases in between. The germline V gene encodes CDR1 SQVTM and CDR2 ANQGSEA. The CDR3 loop spans 15 amino acids. CDR3 residues: CSVEAQTRGGLGYTF. CDR3 bases: TGCAGCGTTGAAGCTCAAACGCGGGGGGGACTTGGCTACACCTTC. Drawing the rest from reference TRBV29-1 and TRBJ1-2, the complete variable domain is SAVISQKPSRDICQRGTSLTIQCQVDSQVTMMFWYRQQPGQSLTLIATANQGSEATYESGFVIDKFPISRPNLTFSTLTVSNMSPEDSSIYLCSVEAQTRGGLGYTFGSGTRLTVV.

The CDR3 DNA follows: TGCGCCAGCAGCCTCCTAGACAGGGGCAACACAGATACGCAGTATTTT. Amino acid sequence: CASSLLDRGNTDTQYF. The rearrangement links TRBV4-1 to TRBJ2-3, with TRBD1 matching 8 bases. CDR1 MGHRA and CDR2 YSYEKL come from the germline V gene. J was trimmed by 2 bases and V by 4 bases; bases with no gene match: 8. The CDR3 has 16 residues.

The chain joins TRBV18 to TRBJ2-4, with D tentatively TRBD2 (5 bases). Germline V CDR1 and CDR2: KGHSH, LQKENI. V gave up 2 bases and J gave up 8 bases, with 10 bases separating them. The CDR3 has 13 amino acids. The CDR3 bases are TGTGCCAGCTCACCAGCCGGGATGGACATTCAGTACTTC. Its protein product is CASSPAGMDIQYF.

A note on this clonotype: A much larger clonotype is one base distant, so this may be a read error. This sequence joins TRBV5-1 and TRBJ1-2; no reliable D call. Germline V lookup: CDR1 SGHRS, CDR2 YFSETQ. The CDR3 has 14 residues. The CDR3 nucleotides read TGCGCCAGGAGCTTGTCAGAGACCTACTATGGCTACACCTTC. Translation: CARSLSETYYGYTF.

The rearrangement links TRBV12-5 to TRBJ2-1; D gene unclear. V lost 3 bases, J lost 4 bases, and 16 bases lay in between. Germline V lookup: CDR1 LGHNT, CDR2 FRNRAP. This CDR3 has 16 amino acids. The CDR3 sequence: CASGFDQRAIYNEQFF. The CDR3 coding sequence is TGTGCTAGTGGTTTCGACCAAAGGGCTATTTACAATGAGCAGTTCTTC.

This chain connects TRBV11-2 to TRBJ2-7; the match to TRBD1 covers 7 bases. The germline V gene has CDR1 SGHAT and CDR2 FQNNGV. Trimming cost V 0 bases and J 7 bases; bases outside gene matches: 9. The CDR3 has 15 amino acids. The CDR3 sequence is CASSLDLTGSEEQYF. The CDR3 coding sequence is TGTGCCAGCAGCTTAGATCTGACAGGGTCTGAGGAGCAGTACTTC.

This clonotype showed up many times. The V and J genes are TRBV29-1 and TRBJ2-1; 7 bases fit TRBD2. The CDR3 length is 11 residues. Trimming cost V 8 bases and J 8 bases; bases outside gene matches: 6. Germline CDR1 SQVTM, CDR2 ANQGSEA. The CDR3 DNA is TGCAGCTCTCCTGGGGGGGATGAGCAGTTCTTC. Translation gives CSSPGGDEQFF.

The chain couples TRBV11-3 to TRBJ2-1, with 12 positions matching TRBD2. The CDR3 is made up of 21 amino acids. CDR1 and CDR2 (germline): SGHNT, YENEEA. After removal of 4 bases from V and 2 bases from J, the junction contained 18 bases not matched to a gene. DNA for the CDR3: TGTGCCAGCAGCTCCACTTTCCGACTAGCGGGAGTGGAGGGGCCCTACAATGAGCAGTTCTTC. The encoded protein is CASSSTFRLAGVEGPYNEQFF. Full variable domain (rest looked up from reference TRBV11-3 and TRBJ2-1): EAGVVQSPRYKIIEKKQPVAFWCNPISGHNTLYWYLQNLGQGPELLIRYENEEAVDDSQLPKDRFSAERLKGVDSTLKIQPAELGDSAVYLCASSSTFRLAGVEGPYNEQFFGPGTRLTVL.

This clonotype was found a few times. The V gene is TRBV25-1, the J gene TRBJ1-2; 8 nucleotides align to TRBD1. J gave up 7 bases and V 0 bases, and 4 bases lay outside the gene matches. Per germline, CDR1 MGHDK and CDR2 SYGVNS. This CDR3 region has 14 residues. CDR3 amino acids: CASSEYGQGAGYTF. The DNA of the CDR3 is TGTGCCAGCAGTGAATACGGGCAGGGGGCTGGCTACACCTTC.

The chain joins TRBV6-5 to TRBJ2-7; TRBD1 is a possible D gene (5 bases). The CDR3 is 14 residues long. Trimming took 4 bases from V and 7 from J, leaving 17 bases between them. The germline V gene has CDR1 MNHEY and CDR2 SVGAGI. The CDR3 here is CASSSQGTLGEQYF. As DNA, the CDR3 is TGTGCCAGCAGTTCCCAGGGAACCCTTGGAGAGCAGTACTTC.

V gene TRBV27 combines with J gene TRBJ2-7; 8 nucleotides line up with TRBD1. V was pared by 6 bases and J by 12 bases, with 22 bases of the junction left unmatched. The CDR3 has 16 residues. Germline-derived CDR1 and CDR2 are MNHEY and SMNVEV (reference sequence). CDR3 loop: CASSRSDSGQGQGWYF. The CDR3 DNA reads TGTGCCAGCAGCCGCTCGGACAGTGGACAGGGACAAGGCTGGTACTTC.

The rearrangement links TRBV12-3 or TRBV12-4 to TRBJ1-1, with D possibly TRBD1 on 5 matching bases. With 3 bases removed from V and 3 bases from J, the gap between germline ends came to 11 bases. This CDR3 is built from 14 residues. The DNA for the CDR3 is TGTGCCAGCAGTTTGGGGGGAGGTGACACTGAAGCTTTCTTT. This sequence encodes CASSLGGGDTEAFF.